This TCR beta chain came from a study of cytomegalovirus exposure and HLA in healthy donors (dated by TCRdb to about 2017). For context, the study as a whole: An earlier analysis of about 530 of the donors reported approximately 300 Gb of sequence data and 117 million unique TCR beta sequences obtained from about 200 million T cells. Approximately 300 gigabases of sequencing data and 70 million to 95 million unique TCR sequences made up an early release that covered several hundred HLA-typed donors. Among the roughly 400 genotyped donors, around 81% belonged to the genetic ancestry cluster associated with self-reported Caucasian donors. The aim of the study was to test whether cataloging public T cell receptors could identify signatures of past pathogen exposure. Using immunosequencing, the study profiled T cell repertoires from around 680 subjects and related those repertoires to cytomegalovirus serostatus. In addition to the first cohort of 500 to 850 subjects, a separate validation cohort of approximately 110 different subjects was used. To predict cytomegalovirus infection status, the study combined high-throughput TCR immunosequencing, statistical association of individual TCRs with disease status, and machine learning. To study patterns of TCR occurrence, a later analysis re-analyzed previously published TCR beta repertoires from around 670 donors and added high-resolution HLA genotyping. Rather than drawing on any new phenotypic data, the later analysis identified candidate immune exposures from TCR beta sequences and the way those sequences occurred across donors. An earlier analysis of approximately 630 of the donors applied high-throughput TCR beta sequencing to assess whether each TCR beta V gene segment acted as functional or pseudogenic. Donor age, sex, ethnicity and CMV serostatus were collected together with the repertoire data. A later genetic analysis used genome-wide SNP genotypes for 398 of the 666 donors, treating that subset as a discovery cohort. All discovery cohort repertoires had been generated on a single sequencing platform. HLA typing covered class I and class II loci at four-digit resolution. Typing coverage varied by locus: roughly 620-640 donors for A, B, C, DRB1 and DQB1; around 560 for DQA1; more than 600 for DPA1; roughly 450 for DPB1. Five DR-DQ haplotypes were handled as single units for association and clustering, since linkage in the cohort was strong. Among 300 to 500 genotyped donors of the cohort, an average of around 250,000 unique TCR beta nucleotide sequences was sequenced per donor, of which about 19% were non-productive. What the study reported, not specific to this receptor: A cluster of highly shared sequence variants was judged likely to be a technical artifact of the sequencing pipeline. Most TCR sequences were observed very rarely across donors, whereas some public TCRs were present in many individuals. A further reported finding was that TCR beta sequences accurately predicted the HLA-A and HLA-B alleles for most subjects in the first cohort. In the study, some 180 TCR beta chains were listed as associated with cytomegalovirus. When HLA alleles, especially DR and DQ, strongly co-occurred, TCR associations were difficult to assign to individual alleles. Compared with the 666-donor mean, donors in an Asian-associated ancestry cluster had fewer N-insertions in productive TCRs, according to a later genetic analysis. According to a later analysis, TCR association rates differed among HLA loci, with DRB1 alleles showing the most associated TCRs and HLA-C alleles showing the fewest. The earlier analysis of approximately 540 of the donors excluded some 15 rarely observed V segments, including chromosome 9 orphons, because counts were too low. A later analysis associated about 18,000 TCR beta sequences with specific HLA alleles at a false discovery rate of 0.05. An association between a missense DCLRE1C variant and V-gene and J-gene trimming of TCR beta chains was found in a later genetic analysis and replicated in an independent cohort. Some IMGT-functional V segments, including TRBV6-2 and TRBV6-3, could not be distinguished by the 87-base-pair reads and were therefore excluded. Several of the top co-occurrence clusters appeared to be linked to parvovirus B19, influenza, CMV and Epstein-Barr virus, according to a later analysis. In a later analysis, HLA-associated TCR beta chains were found to be more clonally expanded and to have lower generation probabilities than equally common non-associated chains. The presence/absence analyses assumed that sequencing depth was roughly uniform across donors, and that assumption may not be true. The classifier was reported to diagnose cytomegalovirus status with high specificity and sensitivity in both the original cohort and the validation cohort. Correlated functional status among segregating V segments might be attributable to linkage disequilibrium, but an unknown experimental factor could not be ruled out. In a later analysis, most CMV-associated TCR beta chains were found to appear HLA-restricted, with HLA associations seemingly driven largely by CMV exposure. According to the authors, the approach could potentially be generalized to other disease states and immunological phenotypes. Because some donors lacked HLA typing at each locus, the association tests relied only on the typed subset. The cohort was sequenced for TCR beta chains only, and without alpha or paired-chain data the features that could be detected were limited. The only immune exposure information available for the cohort was CMV serostatus. An earlier analysis of some 560 of the donors showed that most TCR beta V segments appeared in productive rearrangements either about 87% or about 30% of the time, which broadly matched IMGT annotations. Three of the identified cytomegalovirus-associated TCR beta chains were confirmed in vitro to be specific for cytomegalovirus antigens.

Counted from cysteine to phenylalanine, this CDR3 has 15 amino acids. Solely the CDR3 DNA is kept, with 45 bases framed from the first base. Germline trimming amounts to 4 bases on V and 7 bases on J, with 6 as the count of junction bases outside the gene matches. Taken from the germline V gene, the CDR1 and CDR2 loops are MNHNS and SASEGT. Receptor libraries were prepared by the immunoSEQ multiplex PCR assay. For the multiplex PCR, a mixture combining 60 forward primers for TCR Vbeta segments and 13 reverse primers for TCR Jbeta segments was used. The CDR3 region of rearranged TCR beta genes was amplified from genomic DNA by a multiplex PCR assay. Amplified TCR beta libraries were sequenced as 87-base-pair reads on the Illumina HiSeq System. The authors' analysis ran thus. Across the 700 or so repertoires, a later analysis counted tens of millions of unique TCR beta chains, 9.5 million to 13 million of which were shared by at least two donors. Raw reads were error-corrected and collapsed into unique sequences by a nearest-neighbor algorithm in which closely related sequences were merged to remove PCR and sequencing errors. CDR3 sequences were aligned to IMGT reference sequences to assign V, D and J gene segments. For a sequence to be retained, at least a six-nucleotide match to both a V gene segment and a J gene segment was required. Rearrangements were called productive when the CDR3 lacked stop codons and stayed in frame with V and J; all others were non-productive. CDR3 was defined by IMGT convention, running from the second conserved V-encoded cysteine to the conserved J-encoded phenylalanine. The earlier analysis of 500 to 650 of the donors excluded any sequence lacking an unambiguous match to a single V gene segment. In an earlier analysis of approximately 610 of the donors, V segments were called functional above 56.7% productive rearrangements and were called segregating when the between-donor standard deviation exceeded 5%. A statistical classification framework was developed to diagnose cytomegalovirus status using the catalog of TCR beta chain sequences. V and J gene assignment, in a later analysis, came from comparing TCR nucleotide sequences with IMGT/GENE-DB human TR gene sequences. In a later analysis, CDR3 sequences and most-parsimonious VDJ recombination scenarios were assigned using the TCRdist pipeline. In a later analysis, each TCR beta chain was defined by its CDR3 amino acid sequence together with its V-gene family, and reads lacking a unique V-gene family were excluded. To address suspected cross-contamination and a sequencing artifact, a later analysis removed roughly 580 highly shared, low-generation-probability nucleotide sequences. In a later analysis, a clonal expansion index for each public chain was calculated from normalized within-repertoire ranks of inferred template counts. Generation probabilities in a later analysis came from a VDJ recombination model fitted to out-of-frame rearrangements, and those results were checked against IGoR. Hypergeometric tests were used in a later analysis to score TCR-TCR, TCR-HLA and TCR-CMV co-occurrence, with a repertoire-size bias correction applied to the TCR pairs. False discovery rates were estimated in a later analysis by permuting HLA or CMV assignments 20 times. In a later analysis, co-occurring TCRs were grouped using DBSCAN, with TCRdist sequence similarity added in when clustering inside HLA-allele-positive subsets. Repertoires with fewer than 30,000 or more than 120,000 public chains were left out of co-occurrence clustering, as were roughly five repertoires with anomalous nucleotide sharing. As stored in TCRdb, this immuneACCESS dataset retains in-frame rearrangements with V and J assigned. A fraction of the clones does not appear; measured against another copy, unresolved V genes explain less than half of the discrepancy, and the remainder lacks a known reason. From that table come the V and J calls and clone size; the DNA was used to work out D and trimming. The table for this sample lists 110,000 or so clones; approximately 76% of them were counted only once. The ten largest clones capture over 7.5% of the sample.

Turning to this clone: Its target antigen remains unknown. Qualities for individual bases were not recorded, and no much larger clone is one base off.

The cohort consisted of 650 to 700 healthy bone marrow donors. Cohort members were all nominally healthy when sampled, although unrecorded immune exposures were likely present. The donor was CMV seronegative and belonged to the group of 352 seronegative cohort members. Every donor gave a peripheral blood sample, and the peripheral blood mononuclear cells from that sample were used for TCR beta sequencing. The Qiagen DNeasy Blood Extraction Kit was used to extract genomic DNA from the blood cell samples. The chain couples TRBV6-1 to TRBJ1-4, with 10 bases in between that match TRBD1. What was sequenced was PBMCs. The TCR sequence derives from a man in his forties in good health and CMV-seronegative. The DNA sequence reads TGTGCCAGCAGTGTGGGGACAGGGGTTTTTGAAAAACTGTTTTTT. The translation is CASSVGTGVFEKLFF.